Listed below are T cell receptor beta chains from one sample, sequenced in a study of Graves' ophthalmopathy and Graves' hyperthyroidism. TCRdb reprocessed the multiplex PCR reads via MiXCR and lists one record per CDR3 protein. The data contain about 740,000 distinct CDR3 sequences, 40% of them seen just once; the ten biggest clones take up 44%. Sequencing used peripheral blood. The source of these receptors is an adult man with Graves' ophthalmopathy. Both conserved end residues are part of each CDR3. D genes are given only for firm matches. Clone size, where shown, is once, few, many, or a class for clones that have expanded.

>-|TRBV7-2|TRBD1|TRBJ2-1
TGTGCCAGCAGCCTACCGGGACAGGGGAGCGATGAGCAGTTCTTC
CASSLPGQGSDEQFF
>-|TRBV11-2|-|TRBJ1-5
TGCGCCAGCAGCCAAGATCCGATGCGGGATCAGCCCCAGCATTTT
CASSQDPMRDQPQHF
>few|TRBV20-1|-|TRBJ1-2
TGCAGTGCTCTACCGGCGGGGGTAAGCTACACCTTC
CSALPAGVSYTF
>-|TRBV20-1|-|TRBJ2-5
TGCAGTGCTAGAGAAATAGAGGGACTCGCTATGGGTGAGACCCAGTACTTC
CSAREIEGLAMGETQYF
>-|TRBV10-3|TRBD2|TRBJ2-7
TGTGCCAGCAGCCATGGGGCTAGCGGAACTTCCGAGCAGTACTTC
CASSHGASGTSEQYF
>few|TRBV20-1|TRBD1|TRBJ2-7
TGCAGTGCTAGAGACCGGGACAGGGACTACGAGCAGTACTTC
CSARDRDRDYEQYF
>-|TRBV19|-|TRBJ2-2
TGTGCCAGTAGTAGGTCGATCGGTCACACCGGGGAGCTGTTTTTT
CASSRSIGHTGELFF
>-|TRBV20-1|-|TRBJ2-2
TGCAGTGCGCGGACAGGGGAGCTGTTTTTT
CSARTGELFF
>-|TRBV29-1|TRBD1|TRBJ2-7
TGTGCCTGGAGTGACAGGGTTCGGTCCTACGAGCAGTACTTC
CAWSDRVRSYEQYF
>once|TRBV25-1|-|TRBJ2-7
TGTGCCAGCAGTGAAGGGGGGCGTTGGAACGAGCAGTACTTC
CASSEGGRWNEQYF
>many|TRBV25-1|-|TRBJ2-2
TGTGCCAGCAGTGTCGAGGGATCGAACACCGGGGAGCTGTTTTTT
CASSVEGSNTGELFF
>few|TRBV10-3|TRBD1|TRBJ2-3
TGTGCCATCGCACCGGGGACAGGGAGTACAGATACGCAGTATTTT
CAIAPGTGSTDTQYF
>-|TRBV11-2|-|TRBJ2-3
TGTGCCAGCAGAATCGGGGGCACAGATACGCAGTATTTT
CASRIGGTDTQYF
>-|TRBV10-3|TRBD1|TRBJ1-3
TGTGCCAGCAGTTACTTAGGGACAGACTCTGGAAACACCATATATTTT
CASSYLGTDSGNTIYF
>few|TRBV19|TRBD1|TRBJ2-5
TGTGCCAGTAGCAGAAACAGGGGGGAAGAGACCCAGTACTTC
CASSRNRGEETQYF
>-|TRBV10-3|TRBD1|TRBJ2-7
TGTGCCATCAGTGAGCCCGGGACAGGGGGATACGAGCAGTACTTC
CAISEPGTGGYEQYF
>few|TRBV20-1|TRBD2|TRBJ2-7
TGCAGTGTTGGGTCTAGCGGGACCGGCTTGGCGCGCTACGAGCAGTACTTC
CSVGSSGTGLARYEQYF
>-|TRBV25-1|TRBD1|TRBJ1-4
TGTGCCAGCAGCCACCGGGACAGGGGGTATGAAAAACTGTTTTTT
CASSHRDRGYEKLFF
>-|TRBV25-1|-|TRBJ2-2
TGTGCCAGACAGGGAGGGGGCACCGGGGAGCCGTTTTTT
CARQGGGTGEPFF
>-|TRBV7-2|TRBD2|TRBJ2-7
TGTGCCAGCAGACTAGCGGGGGGACACTACGAGCAGTACTTC
CASRLAGGHYEQYF
>-|TRBV2|TRBD1|TRBJ2-5
TGTGCCAGCAGGTCCGGGACAGGGGATTCGGAGACCCAGTACTTC
CASRSGTGDSETQYF
>-|TRBV7-2|-|TRBJ2-5
TGTGTCAGCAGCACCCGGAAAGGGTTAGAGACCCAGTACTTC
CVSSTRKGLETQYF
>-|TRBV7-9|-|TRBJ1-1
TGTGCCAGCAGCTTATGGCCGGTCCCAGGGAACACTGAAGCTTTCTTT
CASSLWPVPGNTEAFF
>once|TRBV29-1|-|TRBJ2-7
TGCAGCGTTGGCGGCTGGGGCAACGAGCAGTACTTC
CSVGGWGNEQYF
>many|TRBV29-1|TRBD1|TRBJ1-2
TGCAGCGTCCTGACAGGGGCTGGCTACACCTTC
CSVLTGAGYTF
>-|TRBV7-9|-|TRBJ1-6
TGTGCCAGCATGAGAAGGGGCAGTAGGAATTCACCCCTCCACTTT
CASMRRGSRNSPLHF
>few|TRBV5-5|-|TRBJ2-7
TGTGCCAGCAGCTTGGGTTCTCGCACTAGCCGGGACGAGCAGTACTTC
CASSLGSRTSRDEQYF
>-|TRBV6-6|TRBD1|TRBJ1-6
TGTGCCAGCAGGCCGACAGGGGGCCATGGTAATTCACCCCTCCACTTT
CASRPTGGHGNSPLHF
>-|TRBV10-2|-|TRBJ1-2
TGTGCCAGCATGAATTGGGGCTACACCTTC
CASMNWGYTF
>-|TRBV9|-|TRBJ2-7
TGTGCCAGCAGCGTAGGCAGAAACAGGGTCCCCTCCTACGAGCAGTACTTC
CASSVGRNRVPSYEQYF
>-|TRBV5-1|-|TRBJ1-2
TGCGCCAGCAGCTTGGAGGGTCAACGGAAGGGAGGCTACACCTTC
CASSLEGQRKGGYTF
>-|TRBV19|TRBD2|TRBJ2-2
TGTGCCAGTAGGTTAGCGGGGACACCGGCCGGGGAGCTGTTTTTT
CASRLAGTPAGELFF
>-|TRBV19|-|TRBJ2-7
TGTGCCAGTAGTATTAACTGGAGCGGCTACGAGCAGTACTTC
CASSINWSGYEQYF
>-|TRBV7-2|-|TRBJ1-5
TGCGCCAGCAGCCCTCAAAGGGATAGCAATCAGCCCCAGCATTTT
CASSPQRDSNQPQHF
>few|TRBV7-6|-|TRBJ1-1
TGTGCCAGCAGCTTGGGAGGGGCACCTGAAGCTTTCTTT
CASSLGGAPEAFF
>-|TRBV7-7|-|TRBJ2-1
TGTGCCAGCAGCCCAAATTATAACAATGAGCAGTTCTTC
CASSPNYNNEQFF
>-|TRBV20-1|-|TRBJ2-7
TGCAGTGCTAGAGAGTCGACCCTTAATTCCTACGAGCAGTACTTC
CSARESTLNSYEQYF
>-|TRBV19|-|TRBJ1-4
TGTGCCAGTAGTATCCGCCGACGGGCTAATGAAAAACTGTTTTTT
CASSIRRRANEKLFF
>many|TRBV7-2|-|TRBJ2-5
TGTGCCAGCCGACAGGTCCATGAAGAGACCCAGTACTTC
CASRQVHEETQYF
>-|TRBV20-1|-|TRBJ1-4
TGCAGTGCTGTACCGGGGACCGGGGATCGTGAGAAACTGTTTTTT
CSAVPGTGDREKLFF
>few|TRBV20-1|-|TRBJ2-3
TGCAGTGCTAGAGCAGTAGATACGCAGTATTTT
CSARAVDTQYF
>-|TRBV25-1|-|TRBJ1-1
TGTGCCAGCAGTGCTAGTTCCCAAAACACTGAAGCTTTCTTT
CASSASSQNTEAFF
>many|TRBV15|-|TRBJ2-5
TGTGCCACCAGCAGAGATAACGGGGTAGAGACCCAGTACTTC
CATSRDNGVETQYF
>few|TRBV12-3/TRBV12-4|-|TRBJ1-4
TGTGCCAGCAGTTTTAACGGAGAAAAACTGTTTTTT
CASSFNGEKLFF
>once|TRBV19|-|TRBJ1-2
TGTGCCAGTAGTATGGAAAGGAGGTATGGCTACACCTTC
CASSMERRYGYTF
>many|TRBV20-1|-|TRBJ1-1
TGCAGTGCTCAACACACTGACACTGAAGCTTTCTTT
CSAQHTDTEAFF
>-|TRBV3-1|-|TRBJ1-5
TGTGCCAGCAGCCCCCACACTGTCAATCAGCCCCAGCATTTT
CASSPHTVNQPQHF
>-|TRBV29-1|-|TRBJ2-5
TGCAGCGTTGAAGACTCTGGACACGCGGGCGAGACCCAGTACTTC
CSVEDSGHAGETQYF
>-|TRBV29-1|-|TRBJ1-2
TGCAGCGTTGAAGGGGGGGATGACTATGGCTACACCTTC
CSVEGGDDYGYTF